This record concerns one T cell receptor beta chain sequence. Per germline, CDR1 LGHNA and CDR2 YNFKEQ. V lost 0 bases to trimming and J lost 4 bases, with 13 bases between them. The CDR3 is made up of 16 amino acids. The data derive from a study of blood T cell repertoires in COVID-19. Authors' processing steps: Reference gene primer amplification in the assay estimated nucleated cell counts. The table came from immunoSEQ multiplex PCR; TCRdb's copy has only in-frame clones and leaves some out. That table gives V, J and clone size, and the DNA gave D and trimming. The sample holds 250,000 to 300,000 clones, around 86% seen once.

Sequencing was performed on peripheral blood. The chain uses TRBV4-2 and TRBJ1-3, with D possibly being TRBD1 (5 bases). The TCR originated in a woman in her sixties with active or convalescent COVID-19. The CDR3 bases are TGTGCCAGCAGCCAAGATCCGGGAGGGGCGGGAAACACCATATATTTT. Its protein product is CASSQDPGGAGNTIYF.